Listed below are T cell receptor beta chains from one sample, sequenced in a study of PD-L1 blockade in urothelial cancer. Clones were read by immunoSEQ multiplex PCR, and TCRdb kept only the in-frame ones, dropping some. The top ten hold 2.4% of the sample, which has around 120,000 clones, approximately 85% seen once. Specimen: PBMCs, collected around atezolizumab (anti-PD-L1) treatment. The receptor set was obtained from a man aged 50-59 years with urothelial cancer. CDR3s include the opening cysteine and the closing phenylalanine or tryptophan. A D gene is named only where the DNA matches it firmly. The listing skips clone size in some rows; elsewhere it reads once, few, many or a size class.

>-|-|TRBV19|TRBJ2-1
TGTGCCAGTAGTAAGGTGGTCGGGTACAATGAGCAGTTCTTC
CASSKVVGYNEQFF
>-|-|TRBV18|TRBJ2-7
TGTGCCAGCTCACCATCCGCCAGCGCGCGTTCCTACGAGCAGTACTTC
CASSPSASARSYEQYF
>-|-|TRBV28|TRBJ2-7
TGTGCCAGCAGAGGTCGGGTAGCCCTCTACGAGCAGTACTTC
CASRGRVALYEQYF
>-|-|TRBV7-9|TRBJ1-1
TGTGCCAGCAGCGCTCACAGGGATAGGAACACTGAAGCTTTCTTT
CASSAHRDRNTEAFF
>few|-|TRBV9|TRBJ1-6
TGTGCCAGCAGCCTATTACAGGGTAGAGGATCACCCCTCCACTTT
CASSLLQGRGSPLHF
>-|-|TRBV19|TRBJ1-1
TGTGCCAGTAGCCGACGGAGTAACACTGAAGCTTTCTTT
CASSRRSNTEAFF
>-|-|TRBV5-4|TRBJ1-3
TGTGCCAGCAGCTTGGACGGGAGCTCTGGAAACACCATATATTTT
CASSLDGSSGNTIYF
>-|TRBD2|TRBV6-4|TRBJ2-7
TGTGCCACCCAAGCGGGAAAAGTTTCCTACGAGCAGTACTTC
CATQAGKVSYEQYF
>once|TRBD2|TRBV5-1|TRBJ2-3
TGCGCCAGCAGCGCTAGCGGGAGCACAGATACGCAGTATTTT
CASSASGSTDTQYF
>-|TRBD1|TRBV28|TRBJ2-7
TGTGCCAGCAGCCTCCGGGACAGGGGGTCCTACGAGCAGTACTTC
CASSLRDRGSYEQYF
>-|-|TRBV6-6|TRBJ1-6
TGTGCCAGCAGTTACACCCCAGGGTCAGGGTCACCCCTCCACTTT
CASSYTPGSGSPLHF
>once|TRBD1|TRBV6-1|TRBJ2-1
TGTGCCAGCAAGGGGGCTAACTACAATGAGCAGTTCTTC
CASKGANYNEQFF
>once|TRBD2|TRBV7-8|TRBJ2-7
TGTGCCAGCAGCTTGCGACTAGCGGGAGCCTACGAGCAGTACTTC
CASSLRLAGAYEQYF
>-|TRBD2|TRBV7-3|TRBJ2-1
TGTGCCAGCAGCCCGGGACTAGCGGGAGTCAGCTTCTACAATGAGCAGTTCTTC
CASSPGLAGVSFYNEQFF
>-|TRBD2|TRBV5-1|TRBJ2-7
TGCGCCAGCAGCTTGATAGCGGGATCCTCCTACGAGCAGTACTTC
CASSLIAGSSYEQYF
>-|TRBD1|TRBV18|TRBJ1-4
TGTGCCAGCTCACCACGGGACAGGGGATGGAATGAAAAACTGTTTTTT
CASSPRDRGWNEKLFF
>-|-|TRBV5-8|TRBJ2-1
TGTGCCAGCAGCCTCAGGGTCTCCTCCCCCAATGAGCAGTTCTTC
CASSLRVSSPNEQFF
>-|-|TRBV9|TRBJ2-1
TGTGCCAGCAGCGTAGTCGGTAGCGGTGCCTACAATGAGCAGTTCTTC
CASSVVGSGAYNEQFF
>-|TRBD1|TRBV5-1|TRBJ2-7
TGCGCCAGCAAAGGCGGGCTGCTCGGAGGGACAGGGGATTACGAGCAGTACTTC
CASKGGLLGGTGDYEQYF
>-|-|TRBV27|TRBJ1-3
TGTGCCAGCAGCGGGGTTTCATCAGGAAACACCATATATTTT
CASSGVSSGNTIYF
>-|-|TRBV13|TRBJ1-1
TGTGCCAGCAGCTTAAATCCGGGCGGGGACACTGAAGCTTTCTTT
CASSLNPGGDTEAFF
>-|-|TRBV4-1|TRBJ1-6
TGCGCCAGCTCCCTCCATCTGACACGAGATATAAATTCACCCCTCCACTTT
CASSLHLTRDINSPLHF
>-|-|TRBV28|TRBJ1-6
TGTGCCAGCAGCCTTCAACGGGAGAGAACACCCCTCCACTTT
CASSLQRERTPLHF
>-|TRBD2|TRBV28|TRBJ2-1
TGTGCCAGCAGCTCCAACCTAGCGGGAGGAGGTAATGAGCAGTTCTTC
CASSSNLAGGGNEQFF
>-|TRBD1|TRBV5-1|TRBJ1-6
TGCGCCAGCAGCGGGGGACAGAGGGATTCACCCCTCCACTTT
CASSGGQRDSPLHF
>few|TRBD1|TRBV2|TRBJ1-6
TGTGCCAGCGGCCCGGACAGGGTCAATTCACCCCTCCACTTT
CASGPDRVNSPLHF
>-|TRBD1|TRBV6-5|TRBJ2-3
TGTGCCAGCAGTTACTCCCAGGGACAGGGCACAGATACGCAGTATTTT
CASSYSQGQGTDTQYF
>-|-|TRBV9|TRBJ2-3
TGTGCCAGCAGCGTAGTCGGCGGTGGCACAGATACGCAGTATTTT
CASSVVGGGTDTQYF
>-|TRBD1|TRBV7-9|TRBJ2-1
TGTGCCAGCAGCCCCCGCCCAGGGACAGGAAAAGGCAATGAGCAGTTCTTC
CASSPRPGTGKGNEQFF
>-|-|TRBV28|TRBJ1-4
TGTGCCAGCAGTTTTGGGTTTTCGGGTAATGAAAAACTGTTTTTT
CASSFGFSGNEKLFF
>-|TRBD2|TRBV7-2|TRBJ2-7
TGTGCCAGCAGCCCGGGACTAGCGGCCTACGAGCAGTACTTC
CASSPGLAAYEQYF
>-|TRBD2|TRBV11-2|TRBJ2-7
TGTGCCAGTCTAGCGGGAGGGGCCTACGAGCAGTACTTC
CASLAGGAYEQYF
>-|TRBD2|TRBV28|TRBJ2-7
TGTGCCAGCAGGGAACCGGGACTAGCGGGATTAGCGCAGTACTTC
CASREPGLAGLAQYF